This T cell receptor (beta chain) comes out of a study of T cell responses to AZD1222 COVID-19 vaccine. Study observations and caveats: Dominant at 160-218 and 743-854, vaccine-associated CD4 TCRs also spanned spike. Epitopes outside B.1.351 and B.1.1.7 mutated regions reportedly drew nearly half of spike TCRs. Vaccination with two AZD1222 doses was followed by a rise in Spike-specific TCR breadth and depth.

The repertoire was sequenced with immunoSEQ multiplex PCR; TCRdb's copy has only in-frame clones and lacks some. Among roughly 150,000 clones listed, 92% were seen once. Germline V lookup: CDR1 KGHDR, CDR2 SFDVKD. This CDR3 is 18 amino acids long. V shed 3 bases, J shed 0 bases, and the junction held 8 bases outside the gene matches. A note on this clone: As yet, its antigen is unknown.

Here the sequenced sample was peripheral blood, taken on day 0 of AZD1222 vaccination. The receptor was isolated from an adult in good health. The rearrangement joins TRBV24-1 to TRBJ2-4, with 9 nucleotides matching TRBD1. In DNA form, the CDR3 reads TGTGCCACCAGTGATGGCCGACAGGGGGGGCGAGCCAAAAACATTCAGTACTTC. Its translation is CATSDGRQGGRAKNIQYF.